The 9 T cell receptor beta chains below come from one sample, sequenced in a study of identical twins. Each CDR3 protein is one row after TCRdb ran MiXCR on the 5' RACE reads. The table shows more than 600,000 distinct CDR3 sequences, with 15% to 20% occurring only once. This sample also appeared in a second study, on T cells expressing NK-cell markers.

The sequencing sample was made of PBMCs. All receptors come from a young woman in good health.

V usage is TRBV5-1 and J usage is TRBJ1-2; perhaps TRBD1 as D (5 bases). The CDR3 consists of 14 residues. The V end lost 4 bases, the J end lost 2 bases, and 12 bases lay between the germline ends. Germline V gene lookup returns CDR1 SGHRS and CDR2 YFSETQ. DNA for the CDR3: TGCGCCAGCAGCCCGGGGACGCGAAACTATGGCTACACCTTC. Residues: CASSPGTRNYGYTF.

The chain carries TRBV7-3 and TRBJ2-1; the D gene could be TRBD1 or TRBD2 (5 bases each). In germline, CDR1 is SGHTA, CDR2 FQGTGA. V gave up 3 bases and J gave up 8 bases, with 20 bases separating them. The CDR3 is made up of 16 amino acids. For the CDR3, the DNA is TGTGCCAGCAGCTTTGAAGTCGGGGCCCCCCGCCATGAGCAGTTCTTC. The encoded protein is CASSFEVGAPRHEQFF.

In this sample, this clonotype turned up a few times. This sequence joins TRBV19 and TRBJ1-6; 8 positions match TRBD1. The V gene's germline CDR1 is LNHDA and CDR2 SQIVND (reference sequence). With 8 bases clipped from V and 7 bases from J, the junction kept 4 bases outside the gene matches. CDR3 length: 13 residues. CDR3 sequence (DNA): TGTGCCAGTCGACAGGGGCTAAATTCACCCCTCCACTTT. Translation gives CASRQGLNSPLHF.

This clonotype has only a few counts. The V call is TRBV24-1, the J call TRBJ2-1; D is uncertain. CDR1 is KGHDR and CDR2 is SFDVKD in the germline V gene. V lost 3 bases to trimming and J lost 5 bases, with 7 bases between them. CDR3 length: 13 residues. The CDR3 sequence is CATSDVTNNEQFF. Here the CDR3 DNA reads TGTGCCACCAGTGATGTTACTAACAATGAGCAGTTCTTC.

The CDR3 DNA sequence: TGTGCCATCAGTGAGTTGCGGGAGGGCCTCGTAGGTGATGAGCAGTTCTTC. Protein: CAISELREGLVGDEQFF. The chain carries TRBV10-3 and TRBJ2-1, with 9 nucleotides matching TRBD2. Trimming removed 1 base from V and 8 bases from J; junction bases left unmatched: 12. The V gene's germline CDR1 is ENHRY and CDR2 SYGVKD. This CDR3 comprises 17 residues.

The chain has TRBV5-8 and TRBJ1-5; possible D gene TRBD1, 6 bases. V was pared by 5 bases and J by 3 bases, with 15 bases between. The CDR3 length is 15 residues. The germline V gene encodes CDR1 SGHTS and CDR2 YDEGEE. CDR3 region: CASSRSGGANQPQHF. In DNA, the CDR3 is TGTGCCAGCAGTCGGAGCGGGGGGGCCAATCAGCCCCAGCATTTT.

CDR3 sequence reads: CASCELGNTEAFF. CDR3 coding DNA: TGTGCCAGCTGCGAACTCGGGAACACTGAAGCTTTCTTT. This rearrangement joins TRBV27 to TRBJ1-1, with D uncertain. Trimming shortened V by 8 bases and J by 1 base, and 11 bases separated the two germline ends. The CDR3 consists of 13 residues. Germline CDR1 is MNHEY and CDR2 is SMNVEV (reference sequence).

This chain links TRBV15 with TRBJ2-3; unclear D gene. The CDR3 sequence is 15 residues long. V was pared by 3 bases and J by 0 bases, with 10 bases between. Germline CDR1 is LNHNV and CDR2 is YYDKDF (reference sequence). The CDR3 nucleotides read TGTGCCACCAGCAGTACAACGGCTAGCACAGATACGCAGTATTTT. Its protein product is CATSSTTASTDTQYF.

This clonotype was seen a few times. The rearrangement links TRBV25-1 to TRBJ2-2; D perhaps matches TRBD2 (6 bases). V lost 8 bases and J 4 bases, leaving 17 bases between the germline ends. Germline V gives CDR1 MGHDK, CDR2 SYGVNS. This CDR3 has 15 amino acids. In DNA, the CDR3 is TGTGCCAGCCGTAGCCGGGCGGGATTCACCGGGGAGCTGTTTTTT. Translation: CASRSRAGFTGELFF.